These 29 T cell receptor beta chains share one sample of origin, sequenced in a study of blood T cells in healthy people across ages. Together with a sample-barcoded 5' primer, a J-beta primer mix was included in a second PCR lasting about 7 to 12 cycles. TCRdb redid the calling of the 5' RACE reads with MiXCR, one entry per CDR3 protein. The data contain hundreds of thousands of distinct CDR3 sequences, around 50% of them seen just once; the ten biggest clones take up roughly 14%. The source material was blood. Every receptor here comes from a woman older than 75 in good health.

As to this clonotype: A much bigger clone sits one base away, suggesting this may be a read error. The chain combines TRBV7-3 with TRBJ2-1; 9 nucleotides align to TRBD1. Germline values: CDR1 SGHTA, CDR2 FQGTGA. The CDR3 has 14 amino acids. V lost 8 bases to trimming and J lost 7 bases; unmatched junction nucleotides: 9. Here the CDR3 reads CASGVGTGWNEQFF. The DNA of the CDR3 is TGTGCCAGCGGCGTCGGGACAGGGTGGAATGAGCAGTTCTTC.

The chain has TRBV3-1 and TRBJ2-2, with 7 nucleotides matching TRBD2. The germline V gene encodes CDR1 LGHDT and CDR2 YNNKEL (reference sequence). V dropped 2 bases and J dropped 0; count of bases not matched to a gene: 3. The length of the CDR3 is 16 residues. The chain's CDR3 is CASSQLGGTNTGELFF. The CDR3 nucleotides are TGTGCCAGCAGCCAACTCGGGGGGACGAACACCGGGGAGCTGTTTTTT. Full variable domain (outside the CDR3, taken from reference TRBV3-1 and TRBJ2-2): DTAVSQTPKYLVTQMGNDKSIKCEQNLGHDTMYWYKQDSKKFLKIMFSYNNKELIINETVPNRFSPKSPDKAHLNLHINSLELGDSAVYFCASSQLGGTNTGELFFGEGSRLTVL.

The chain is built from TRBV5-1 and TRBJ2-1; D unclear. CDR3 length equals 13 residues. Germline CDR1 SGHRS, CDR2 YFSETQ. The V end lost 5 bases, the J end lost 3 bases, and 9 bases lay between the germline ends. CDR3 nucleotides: TGCGCCAGCAGTTATGACGGCTACAATGAGCAGTTCTTC. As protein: CASSYDGYNEQFF. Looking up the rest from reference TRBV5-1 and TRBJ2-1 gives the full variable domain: KAGVTQTPRYLIKTRGQQVTLSCSPISGHRSVSWYQQTPGQGLQFLFEYFSETQRNKGNFPGRFSGRQFSNSRSEMNVSTLELGDSALYLCASSYDGYNEQFFGPGTRLTVL.

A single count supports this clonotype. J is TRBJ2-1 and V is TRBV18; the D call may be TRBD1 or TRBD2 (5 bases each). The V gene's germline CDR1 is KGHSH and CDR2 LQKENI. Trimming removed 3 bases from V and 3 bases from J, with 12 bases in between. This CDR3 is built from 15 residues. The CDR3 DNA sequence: TGTGCCAGCTCACCGGGACCAGCGGACTACAATGAGCAGTTCTTC. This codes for CASSPGPADYNEQFF.

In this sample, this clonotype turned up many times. The CDR3 DNA is TGTGCCAGCAGCAAAACGGGACAGGGGTTCGACGAGCAGTACTTC. Translating it yields CASSKTGQGFDEQYF. This chain links TRBV7-2 with TRBJ2-7; 10 bases fit TRBD1. The J segment lost 5 bases and the V segment lost 5 bases, leaving 9 bases of the junction unmatched. The CDR3 runs 15 residues. Germline values: CDR1 SGHTA, CDR2 FQGNSA.

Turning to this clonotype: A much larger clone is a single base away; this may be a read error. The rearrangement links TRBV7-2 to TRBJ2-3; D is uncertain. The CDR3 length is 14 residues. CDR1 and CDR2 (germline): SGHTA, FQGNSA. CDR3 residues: CACSPNWGRDTQYF. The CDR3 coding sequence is TGTGCCTGCAGCCCCAATTGGGGTCGGGATACGCAGTATTTT.

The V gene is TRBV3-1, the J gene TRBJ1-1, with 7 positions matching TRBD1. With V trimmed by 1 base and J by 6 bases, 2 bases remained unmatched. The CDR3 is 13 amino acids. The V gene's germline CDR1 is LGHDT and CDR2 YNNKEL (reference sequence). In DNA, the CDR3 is TGTGCCAGCAGCCAAGGAACAGGGGCTGAAGCTTTCTTT. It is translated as CASSQGTGAEAFF.

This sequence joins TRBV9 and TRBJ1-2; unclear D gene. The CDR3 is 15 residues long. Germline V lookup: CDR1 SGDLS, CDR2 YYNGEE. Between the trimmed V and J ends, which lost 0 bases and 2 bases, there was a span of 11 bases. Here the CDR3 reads CASSVEVGSNYGYTF. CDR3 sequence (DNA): TGTGCCAGCAGCGTAGAGGTAGGGTCCAACTATGGCTACACCTTC.

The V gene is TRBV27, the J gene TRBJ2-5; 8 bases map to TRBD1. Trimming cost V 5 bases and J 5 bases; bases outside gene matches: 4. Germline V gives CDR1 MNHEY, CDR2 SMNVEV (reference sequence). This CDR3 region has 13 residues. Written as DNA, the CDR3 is TGTGCCAGCAGTCAAAGACAGGGGGAGACCCAGTACTTC. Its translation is CASSQRQGETQYF.

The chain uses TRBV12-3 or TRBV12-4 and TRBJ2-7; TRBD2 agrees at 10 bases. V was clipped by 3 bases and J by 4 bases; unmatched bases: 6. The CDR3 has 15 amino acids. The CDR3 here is CASSLLSSGSYEQYF. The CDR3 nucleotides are TGTGCCAGCAGTTTGTTGTCTAGCGGGAGTTACGAGCAGTACTTC.

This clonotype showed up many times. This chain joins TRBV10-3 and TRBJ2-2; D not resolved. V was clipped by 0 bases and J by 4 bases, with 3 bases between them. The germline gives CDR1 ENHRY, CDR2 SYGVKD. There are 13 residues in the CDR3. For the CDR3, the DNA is TGTGCCATCAGTGAGTCGTTCACCGGGGAGCTGTTTTTT. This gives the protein CAISESFTGELFF.

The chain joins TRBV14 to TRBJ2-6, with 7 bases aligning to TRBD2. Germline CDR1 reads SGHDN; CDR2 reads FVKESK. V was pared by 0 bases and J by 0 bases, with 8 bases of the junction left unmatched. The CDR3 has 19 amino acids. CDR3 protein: CASSQDRLAVNSGANVLTF. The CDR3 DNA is TGTGCCAGCAGCCAAGATCGTCTAGCGGTGAACTCTGGGGCCAACGTCCTGACTTTC.

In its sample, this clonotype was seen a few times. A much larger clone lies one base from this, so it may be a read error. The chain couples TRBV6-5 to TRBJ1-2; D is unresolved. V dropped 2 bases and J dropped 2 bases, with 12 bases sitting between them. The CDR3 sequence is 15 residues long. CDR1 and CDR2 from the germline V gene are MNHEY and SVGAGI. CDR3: CASSYATRKNYGYTF. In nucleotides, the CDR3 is TGTGCCAGCAGTTACGCGACCAGGAAGAACTATGGCTACACCTTC.

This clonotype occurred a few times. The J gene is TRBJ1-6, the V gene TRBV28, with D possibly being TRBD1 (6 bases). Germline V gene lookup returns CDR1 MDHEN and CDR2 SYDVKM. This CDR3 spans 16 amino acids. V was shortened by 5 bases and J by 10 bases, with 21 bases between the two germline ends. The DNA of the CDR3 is TGTGCCAGCAGTACCCCGGCAGGGGCCTTTGGGTCACCCCTCCACTTT. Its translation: CASSTPAGAFGSPLHF.

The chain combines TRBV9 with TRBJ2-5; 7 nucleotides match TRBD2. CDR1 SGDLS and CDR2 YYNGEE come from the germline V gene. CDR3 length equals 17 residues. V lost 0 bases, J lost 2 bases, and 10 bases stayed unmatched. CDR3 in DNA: TGTGCCAGCAGCGTAGGTGTTGGGGGGGTTGGACAAGAGACCCAGTACTTC. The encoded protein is CASSVGVGGVGQETQYF.

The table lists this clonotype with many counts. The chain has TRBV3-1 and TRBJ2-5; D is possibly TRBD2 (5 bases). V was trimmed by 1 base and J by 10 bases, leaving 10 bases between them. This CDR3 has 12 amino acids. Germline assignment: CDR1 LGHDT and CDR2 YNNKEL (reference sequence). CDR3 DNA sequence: TGTGCCAGCAGCCAAGGAGGGCCGGACCAGTACTTC. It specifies CASSQGGPDQYF.

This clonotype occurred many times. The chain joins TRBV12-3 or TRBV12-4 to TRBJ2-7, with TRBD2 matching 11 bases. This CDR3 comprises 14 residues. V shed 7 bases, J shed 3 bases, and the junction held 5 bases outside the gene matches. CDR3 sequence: CASTGLAGFYEQYF. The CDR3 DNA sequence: TGTGCCAGCACCGGACTAGCGGGTTTCTACGAGCAGTACTTC.

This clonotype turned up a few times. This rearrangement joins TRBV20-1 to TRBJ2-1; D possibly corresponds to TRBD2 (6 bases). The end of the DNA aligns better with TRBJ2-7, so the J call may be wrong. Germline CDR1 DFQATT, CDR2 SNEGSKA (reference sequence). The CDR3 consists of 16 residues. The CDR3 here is CSARADRGSSYNEQYF. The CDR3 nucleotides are TGCAGTGCTAGAGCCGATCGGGGGAGCTCCTACAATGAGCAGTACTTC.

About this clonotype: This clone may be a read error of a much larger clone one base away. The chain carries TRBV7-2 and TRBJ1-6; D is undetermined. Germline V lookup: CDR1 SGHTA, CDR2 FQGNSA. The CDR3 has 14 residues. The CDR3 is CAGSSGFRNSPLHF. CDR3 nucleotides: TGTGCCGGCAGCTCAGGCTTTAGAAATTCACCCCTCCACTTT.

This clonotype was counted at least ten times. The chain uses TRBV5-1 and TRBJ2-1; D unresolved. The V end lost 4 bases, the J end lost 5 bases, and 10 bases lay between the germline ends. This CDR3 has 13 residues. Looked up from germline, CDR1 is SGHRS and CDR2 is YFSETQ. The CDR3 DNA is TGCGCCAGCAGCACTAACAGAGACAATGAGCAGTTCTTC. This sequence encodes CASSTNRDNEQFF.

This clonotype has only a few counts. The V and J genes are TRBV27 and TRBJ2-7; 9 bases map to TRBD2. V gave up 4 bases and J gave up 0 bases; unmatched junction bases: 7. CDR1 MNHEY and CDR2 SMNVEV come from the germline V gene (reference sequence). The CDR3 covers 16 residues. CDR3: CASSYRSGSGSYEQYF. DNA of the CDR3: TGTGCCAGCAGTTACCGTAGCGGGAGCGGCTCCTACGAGCAGTACTTC.

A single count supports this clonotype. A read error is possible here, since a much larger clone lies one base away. The CDR3 DNA sequence: TGTACCAGCAGTTTATGGGGTACGGGAGACAATGAGCAGTTCTTC. Translating gives CTSSLWGTGDNEQFF. This chain uses TRBV6-2 or TRBV6-3 with TRBJ2-1; maybe TRBD2 (6 bases). The length of the CDR3 is 15 residues. Germline values: CDR1 MNHEY, CDR2 SVGEGT.

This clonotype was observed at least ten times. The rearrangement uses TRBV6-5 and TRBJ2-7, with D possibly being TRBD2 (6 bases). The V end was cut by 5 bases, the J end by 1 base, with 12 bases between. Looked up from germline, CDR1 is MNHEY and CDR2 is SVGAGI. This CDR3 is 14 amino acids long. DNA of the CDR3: TGTGCCAGCAGTGGTGACGGGACTTCCTACGAGCAGTACTTC. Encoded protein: CASSGDGTSYEQYF.

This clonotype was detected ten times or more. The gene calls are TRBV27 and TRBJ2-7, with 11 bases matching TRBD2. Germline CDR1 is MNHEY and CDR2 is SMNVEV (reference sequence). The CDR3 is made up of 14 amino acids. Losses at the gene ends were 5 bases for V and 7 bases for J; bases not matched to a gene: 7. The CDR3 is CASSLIAGGYEQYF. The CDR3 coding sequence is TGTGCCAGCAGTCTCATAGCGGGAGGGTATGAGCAGTACTTC.

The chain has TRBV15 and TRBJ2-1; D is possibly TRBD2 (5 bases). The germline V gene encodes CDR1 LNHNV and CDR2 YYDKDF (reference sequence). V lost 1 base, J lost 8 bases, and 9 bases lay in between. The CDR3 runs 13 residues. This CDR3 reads CATSRASLDEQFF. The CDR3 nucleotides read TGTGCCACCAGCAGAGCGTCACTAGATGAGCAGTTCTTC. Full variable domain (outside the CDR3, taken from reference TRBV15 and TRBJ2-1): DAMVIQNPRYQVTQFGKPVTLSCSQTLNHNVMYWYQQKSSQAPKLLFHYYDKDFNNEADTPDNFQSRRPNTSFCFLDIRSPGLGDTAMYLCATSRASLDEQFFGPGTRLTVL.

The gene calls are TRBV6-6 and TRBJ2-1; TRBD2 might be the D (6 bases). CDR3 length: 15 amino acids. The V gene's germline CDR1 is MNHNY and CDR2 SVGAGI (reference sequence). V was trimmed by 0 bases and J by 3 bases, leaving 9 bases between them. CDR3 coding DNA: TGTGCCAGCAGTTACTCCGGGACTGGCTACAATGAGCAGTTCTTC. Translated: CASSYSGTGYNEQFF.

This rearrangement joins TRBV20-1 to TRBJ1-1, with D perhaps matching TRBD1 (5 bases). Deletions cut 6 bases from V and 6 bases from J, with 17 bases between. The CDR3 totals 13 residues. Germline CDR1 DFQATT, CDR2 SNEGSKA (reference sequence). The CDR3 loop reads CSASGGESPEAFF. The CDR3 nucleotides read TGCAGTGCATCGGGGGGGGAATCCCCTGAAGCTTTCTTT.

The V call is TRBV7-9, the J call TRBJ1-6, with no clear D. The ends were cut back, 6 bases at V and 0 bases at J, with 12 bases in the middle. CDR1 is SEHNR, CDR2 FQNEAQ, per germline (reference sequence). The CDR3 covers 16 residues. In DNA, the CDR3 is TGTGCCAGCAGGCCGGACGGGAGCTCCTATAATTCACCCCTCCACTTT. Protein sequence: CASRPDGSSYNSPLHF. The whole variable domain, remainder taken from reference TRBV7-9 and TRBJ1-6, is DTGVSQNPRHKITKRGQNVTFRCDPISEHNRLYWYRQTLGQGPEFLTYFQNEAQLEKSRLLSDRFSAERPKGSFSTLEIQRTEQGDSAMYLCASRPDGSSYNSPLHFGNGTRLTVT.

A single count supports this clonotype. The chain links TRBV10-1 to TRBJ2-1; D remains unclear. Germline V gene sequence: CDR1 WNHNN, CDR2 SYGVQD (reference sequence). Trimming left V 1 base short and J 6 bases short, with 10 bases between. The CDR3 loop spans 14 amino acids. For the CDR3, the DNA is TGCGCCAGCAGTGAGTTAGGCCCGGGCAATGAGCAGTTCTTC. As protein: CASSELGPGNEQFF.